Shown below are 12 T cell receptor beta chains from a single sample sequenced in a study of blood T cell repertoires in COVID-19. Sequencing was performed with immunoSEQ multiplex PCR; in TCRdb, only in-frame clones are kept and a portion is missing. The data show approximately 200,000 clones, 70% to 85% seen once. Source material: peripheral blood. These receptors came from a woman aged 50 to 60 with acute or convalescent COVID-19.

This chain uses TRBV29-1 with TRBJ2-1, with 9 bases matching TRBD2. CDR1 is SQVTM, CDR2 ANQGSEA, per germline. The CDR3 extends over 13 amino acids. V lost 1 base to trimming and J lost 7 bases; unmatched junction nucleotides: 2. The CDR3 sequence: CSVEGGRANEQFF. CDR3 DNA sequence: TGCAGCGTTGAAGGCGGGAGGGCTAATGAGCAGTTCTTC.

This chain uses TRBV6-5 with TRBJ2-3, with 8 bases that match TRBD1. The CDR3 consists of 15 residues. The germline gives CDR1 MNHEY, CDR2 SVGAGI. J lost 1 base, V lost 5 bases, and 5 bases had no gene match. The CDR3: CASSRTGMGTDTQYF. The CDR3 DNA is TGTGCCAGCAGTAGGACAGGGATGGGCACAGATACGCAGTATTTT.

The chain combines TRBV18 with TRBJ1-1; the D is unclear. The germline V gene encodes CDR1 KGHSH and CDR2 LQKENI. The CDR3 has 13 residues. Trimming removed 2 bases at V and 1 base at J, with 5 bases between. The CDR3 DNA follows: TGTGCCAGCTCACCAATCGGGAACACTGAAGCTTTCTTT. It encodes CASSPIGNTEAFF.

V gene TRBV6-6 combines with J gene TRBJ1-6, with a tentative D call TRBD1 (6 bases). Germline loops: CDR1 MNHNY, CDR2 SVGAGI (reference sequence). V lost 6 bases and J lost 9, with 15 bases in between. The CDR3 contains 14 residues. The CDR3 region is CASRPQVDSSPLHF. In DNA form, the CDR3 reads TGTGCCAGCAGGCCCCAGGTGGACAGTTCACCCCTCCACTTT.

The CDR3 sequence: CASSLEGAYGYTF. Written as DNA, the CDR3 is TGTGCCAGCAGCTTGGAGGGGGCCTATGGCTACACCTTC. The chain combines TRBV7-2 with TRBJ1-2; 7 bases match TRBD1. Germline loops: CDR1 SGHTA, CDR2 FQGNSA. This CDR3 has 13 residues. V lost 3 bases to trimming and J lost 4 bases; unmatched junction nucleotides: 2.

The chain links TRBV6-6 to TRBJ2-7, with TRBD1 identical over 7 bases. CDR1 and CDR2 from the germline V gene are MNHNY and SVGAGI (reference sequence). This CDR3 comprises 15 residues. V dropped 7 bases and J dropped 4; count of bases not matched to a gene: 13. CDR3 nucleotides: TGTGCCAGCACCGGGCCCAAGGGGGCGCGATACGAGCAGTACTTC. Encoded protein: CASTGPKGARYEQYF.

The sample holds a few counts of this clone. The CDR3 protein is CSAPFIFEQYF. The CDR3, as DNA: TGCAGTGCTCCGTTTATTTTTGAGCAGTACTTC. V usage is TRBV20-1 and J usage is TRBJ2-7; D is undetermined. Germline V gene lookup returns CDR1 DFQATT and CDR2 SNEGSKA (reference sequence). CDR3 length: 11 residues. V lost 5 bases and J 7 bases, leaving 12 bases between the germline ends.

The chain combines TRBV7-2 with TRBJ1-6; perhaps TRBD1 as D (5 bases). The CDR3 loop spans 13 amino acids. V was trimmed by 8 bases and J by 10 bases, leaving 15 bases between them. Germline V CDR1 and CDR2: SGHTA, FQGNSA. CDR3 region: CASSQGFGSPLHF. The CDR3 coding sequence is TGTGCCAGCTCGCAGGGATTTGGATCACCCCTCCACTTT.

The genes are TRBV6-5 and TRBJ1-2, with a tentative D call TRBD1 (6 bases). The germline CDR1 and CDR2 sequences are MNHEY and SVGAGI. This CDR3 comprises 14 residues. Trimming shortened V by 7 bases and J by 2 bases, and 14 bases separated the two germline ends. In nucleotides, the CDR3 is TGTGCCAGCACCCTGACAGGCGTCAACTATGGCTACACCTTC. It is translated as CASTLTGVNYGYTF.

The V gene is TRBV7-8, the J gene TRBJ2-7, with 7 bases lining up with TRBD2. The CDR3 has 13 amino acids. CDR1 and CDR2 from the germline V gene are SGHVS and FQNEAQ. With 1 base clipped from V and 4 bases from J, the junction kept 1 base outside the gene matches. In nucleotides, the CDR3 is TGTGCCAGCAGCTTAGGCGGGGGATACGAGCAGTACTTC. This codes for CASSLGGGYEQYF.

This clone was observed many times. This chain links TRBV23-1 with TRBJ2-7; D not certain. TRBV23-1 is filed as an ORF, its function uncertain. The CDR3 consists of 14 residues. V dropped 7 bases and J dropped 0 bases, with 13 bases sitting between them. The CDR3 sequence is CASILRLSSYEQYF. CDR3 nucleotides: TGCGCCAGCATTCTGCGGCTGAGCTCCTACGAGCAGTACTTC.

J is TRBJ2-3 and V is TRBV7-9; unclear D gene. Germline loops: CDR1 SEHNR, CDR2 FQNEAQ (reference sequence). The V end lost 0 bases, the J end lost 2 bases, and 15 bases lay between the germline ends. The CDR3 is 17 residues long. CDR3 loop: CASSLAVVRESTDTQYF. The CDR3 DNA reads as TGTGCCAGCAGCTTAGCAGTGGTGCGCGAGTCCACAGATACGCAGTATTTT. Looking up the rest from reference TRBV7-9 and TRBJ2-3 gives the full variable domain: DTGVSQNPRHKITKRGQNVTFRCDPISEHNRLYWYRQTLGQGPEFLTYFQNEAQLEKSRLLSDRFSAERPKGSFSTLEIQRTEQGDSAMYLCASSLAVVRESTDTQYFGPGTRLTVL.